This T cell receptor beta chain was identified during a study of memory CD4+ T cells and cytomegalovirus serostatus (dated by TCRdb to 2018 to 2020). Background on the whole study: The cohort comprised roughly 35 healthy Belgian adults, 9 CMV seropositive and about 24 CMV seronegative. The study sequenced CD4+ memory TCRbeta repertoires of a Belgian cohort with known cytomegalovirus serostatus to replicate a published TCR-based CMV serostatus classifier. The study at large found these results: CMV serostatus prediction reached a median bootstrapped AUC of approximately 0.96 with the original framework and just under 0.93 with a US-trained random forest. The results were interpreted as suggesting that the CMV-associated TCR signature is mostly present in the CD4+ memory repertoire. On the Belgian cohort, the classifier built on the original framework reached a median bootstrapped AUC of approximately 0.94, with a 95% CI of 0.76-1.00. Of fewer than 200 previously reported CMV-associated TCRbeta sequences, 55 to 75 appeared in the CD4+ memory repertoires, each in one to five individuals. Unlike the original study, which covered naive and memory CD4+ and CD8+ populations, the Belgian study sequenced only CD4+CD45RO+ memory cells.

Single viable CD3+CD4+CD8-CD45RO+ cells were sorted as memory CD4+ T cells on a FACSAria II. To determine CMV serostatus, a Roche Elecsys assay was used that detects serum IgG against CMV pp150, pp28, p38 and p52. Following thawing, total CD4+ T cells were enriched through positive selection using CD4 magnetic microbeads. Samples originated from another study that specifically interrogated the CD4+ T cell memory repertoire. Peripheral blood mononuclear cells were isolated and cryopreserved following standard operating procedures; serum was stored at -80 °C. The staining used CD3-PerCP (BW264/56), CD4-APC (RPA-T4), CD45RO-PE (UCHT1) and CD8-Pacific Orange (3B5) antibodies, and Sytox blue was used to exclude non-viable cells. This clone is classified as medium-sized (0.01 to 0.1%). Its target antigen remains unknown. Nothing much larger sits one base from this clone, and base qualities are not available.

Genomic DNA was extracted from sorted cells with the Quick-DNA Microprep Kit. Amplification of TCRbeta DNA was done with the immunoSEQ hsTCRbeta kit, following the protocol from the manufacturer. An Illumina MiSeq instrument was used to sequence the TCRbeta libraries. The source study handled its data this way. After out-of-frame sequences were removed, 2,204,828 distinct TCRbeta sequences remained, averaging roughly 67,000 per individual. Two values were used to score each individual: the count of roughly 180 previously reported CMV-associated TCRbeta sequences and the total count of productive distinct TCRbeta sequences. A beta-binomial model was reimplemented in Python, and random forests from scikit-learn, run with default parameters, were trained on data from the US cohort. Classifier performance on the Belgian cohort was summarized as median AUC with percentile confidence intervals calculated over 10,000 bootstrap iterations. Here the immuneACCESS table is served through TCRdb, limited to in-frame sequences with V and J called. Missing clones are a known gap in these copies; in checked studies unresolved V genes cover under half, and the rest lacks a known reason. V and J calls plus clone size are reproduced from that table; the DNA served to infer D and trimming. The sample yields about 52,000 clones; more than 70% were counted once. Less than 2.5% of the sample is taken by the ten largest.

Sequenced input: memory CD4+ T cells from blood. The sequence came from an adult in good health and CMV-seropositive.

The nucleotide sequence is TGTGCCAGCACCTTCCAAGGGACAGCCAATAATTCACCCCTCCACTTT. Its translation is CASTFQGTANNSPLHF. The sequence joins TRBV7-9 to TRBJ1-6; 7 of the junction bases match TRBD1. Based on the germline V gene (reference sequence), the CDR1 and CDR2 sequences are SEHNR and FQNEAQ. Unmatched junction bases come to 11, with V trimmed by 7 bases and J by 5 bases. From the cysteine through the phenylalanine, the CDR3 covers 16 amino acids. Only CDR3 DNA remains: 48 bases, in frame from the first base. Reference TRBV7-9 and TRBJ1-6 genes cover what lies past the CDR3, so the full variable domain is DTGVSQNPRHKITKRGQNVTFRCDPISEHNRLYWYRQTLGQGPEFLTYFQNEAQLEKSRLLSDRFSAERPKGSFSTLEIQRTEQGDSAMYLCASTFQGTANNSPLHFGNGTRLTVT.